These T cell receptor beta chains were read from a single sample in a study of CD8+CD57+ T cells in acquired aplastic anemia. TCRdb reprocessed the reads via MiXCR and lists one record per CDR3 protein. The sample includes around 80,000 distinct CDR3 sequences, roughly two thirds of them seen just once. The sequenced sample consisted of sorted CD4+, CD8+, or CD8+CD57+ T cells (not recorded which) from PBMCs. All receptors derive from a human donor with aplastic anemia. Each CDR3 is given with its conserved first and last residue. The D gene is left open where the match is weak. The listing skips clone size in some rows; elsewhere it reads once, few, many or a size class.

size	J	V	length	D	DNA	CDR3
-	TRBJ1-6	TRBV20-1	13	-	TGCAGTGCACCAGGGGTTAGCGGTTCACCCCTCCACTTT	CSAPGVSGSPLHF
-	TRBJ2-7	TRBV20-1	15	-	TGCAGTGCTAGAGATGTGTGGGGGGGCGGGTACGAGCAGTACTTC	CSARDVWGGGYEQYF
few	TRBJ2-7	TRBV15	15	-	TGTGCCACCAGCAGAGATTGGGACTCCTCCTACGAGCAGTACTTC	CATSRDWDSSYEQYF
-	TRBJ2-1	TRBV5-4	15	-	TGTGCCAGCAGCTTACCGAACAGACCCTACAATGAGCAGTTCTTC	CASSLPNRPYNEQFF
-	TRBJ2-5	TRBV11-3	15	-	TGTGCCAGCAGCTTAGGCTTCGCGGAGGGGGAGACCCAGTACTTC	CASSLGFAEGETQYF
-	TRBJ1-2	TRBV7-3	13	-	TGTGCCAGCAGCTTAGAGGATAACTATGGCTACACCTTC	CASSLEDNYGYTF
few	TRBJ2-1	TRBV7-9	12	-	TGTGCCAGCAGCTTAGGTCCGGGCCGGGCGTTCTTC	CASSLGPGRAFF
-	TRBJ1-5	TRBV24-1	15	TRBD1	TGTGCCAGGACAGGGGGCCAGTGGCGCAATCAGCCCCGGCATTTT	CARTGGQWRNQPRHF
-	TRBJ1-6	TRBV7-8	14	TRBD1	TGTGCCAGCAGCTTGGGACAGGGTCTGACACCCCTCCACTTT	CASSLGQGLTPLHF
-	TRBJ2-3	TRBV12-3/TRBV12-4	15	-	TGTGCCAGCAGCCGTCTTGAGCGGAGCACAGATACGCAGTATTTT	CASSRLERSTDTQYF